Sequencing of this TCR beta chain was carried out in a study of blood T cell repertoires in COVID-19. The wider study: Acute-phase and convalescent COVID-19 samples originated in the United States, Italy and Spain.

Patients in Seattle were enrolled during active infection, then followed longitudinally. V lost 6 bases and J 5 bases, leaving 14 bases between the germline ends. CDR1 is MNHEY, CDR2 SVGAGI, per germline. This CDR3 is 13 amino acids long. Clones were sequenced by immunoSEQ multiplex PCR, and TCRdb holds only the in-frame ones, with some missing. This repertoire shows roughly 200,000 clones, around four fifths found once; its top ten account for 6% to 7%. The sequencing input was peripheral blood. The chain carries TRBV6-5 and TRBJ2-7; D uncertain. The TCR was taken from a woman aged 40 to 49 with COVID-19, enrolled during active disease. CDR3 in amino acids: CASRPWQVNEQYF. The CDR3 coding sequence is TGTGCCAGCAGGCCGTGGCAGGTGAACGAGCAGTACTTC.